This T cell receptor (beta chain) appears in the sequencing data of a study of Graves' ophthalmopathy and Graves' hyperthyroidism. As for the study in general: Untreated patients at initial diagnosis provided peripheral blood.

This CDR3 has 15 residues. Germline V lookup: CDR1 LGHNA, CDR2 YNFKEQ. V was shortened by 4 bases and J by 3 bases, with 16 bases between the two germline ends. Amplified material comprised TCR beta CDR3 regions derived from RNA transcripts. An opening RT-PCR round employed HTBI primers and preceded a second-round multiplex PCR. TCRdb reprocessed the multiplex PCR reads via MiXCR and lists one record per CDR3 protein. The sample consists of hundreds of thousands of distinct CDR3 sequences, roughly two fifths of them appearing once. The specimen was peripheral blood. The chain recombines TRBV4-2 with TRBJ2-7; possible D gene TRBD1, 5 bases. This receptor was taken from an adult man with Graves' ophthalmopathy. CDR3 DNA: TGTGCCAGCAGCCCGAAGCCCCAGGGTGGCTACGAGCAGTACTTC. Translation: CASSPKPQGGYEQYF.